Listed below are T cell receptor beta chains from one sample, sequenced in a study of blood T cell repertoires in COVID-19. The data were produced by immunoSEQ multiplex PCR, yet TCRdb's version contains in-frame clones alone and is incomplete. Of some 300,000 clones listed, about 86% are singletons. The sequenced material came from peripheral blood. The receptor set was obtained from a woman in her 70s with COVID-19, enrolled during active disease. Both conserved end residues are part of each CDR3. A D gene is named only where the DNA matches it firmly. Size is omitted from some rows. Given values are once, few, many or a class for expanded clones.

cdr3_length	d_call	j_call	clone_size	v_call	cdr3_aa	cdr3_nt
14	TRBD2	TRBJ2-3	-	TRBV30	CAWSGTSLLDTQYF	TGTGCCTGGTCCGGGACTAGTCTCTTAGATACGCAGTATTTT
12	TRBD1	TRBJ1-1	-	TRBV6-5	CASRSYRGNAFF	TGTGCCAGCAGATCCTACAGGGGGAACGCTTTCTTT
11	-	TRBJ1-1	-	TRBV5-4	CASSSRTEAFF	TGTGCCAGCAGCTCCCGCACTGAAGCTTTCTTT
16	-	TRBJ2-7	-	TRBV12-5	CASGLVARGSPYEQYF	TGTGCTAGTGGTTTGGTAGCACGGGGTTCTCCCTACGAGCAGTACTTC
15	-	TRBJ2-2	-	TRBV7-7	CASTQGSLGTGELFF	TGTGCCAGCACCCAGGGGTCCCTCGGCACCGGGGAGCTGTTTTTT
15	-	TRBJ1-5	-	TRBV5-1	CASSLGSSGGQPQHF	TGCGCCAGCAGCTTGGGGTCCAGCGGAGGGCAGCCCCAGCATTTT
16	-	TRBJ1-5	-	TRBV6-6	CASSYRGTSSNQPQHF	TGTGCCAGCAGTTACCGAGGGACATCGTCGAACCAGCCCCAGCATTTT
16	TRBD2	TRBJ2-1	-	TRBV7-3	CASSLPQPGLHNEQFF	TGTGCCAGCAGCTTACCCCAGCCGGGACTACACAATGAGCAGTTCTTC
15	-	TRBJ1-2	-	TRBV11-2	CASSLDWAGMGGYTF	TGTGCCAGCAGCTTAGATTGGGCAGGGATGGGTGGCTACACCTTC
14	TRBD2	TRBJ2-4	once	TRBV19	CASRPSGGANIQYF	TGTGCCAGCCGGCCTAGCGGGGGGGCTAACATTCAGTACTTC
14	-	TRBJ2-2	-	TRBV2	CASSAQINTGELFF	TGTGCCAGCAGTGCACAGATTAACACCGGGGAGCTGTTTTTT
13	-	TRBJ1-3	-	TRBV30	CAWSASQGNTIYF	TGTGCCTGGAGTGCTTCCCAGGGAAACACCATATATTTT
15	TRBD2	TRBJ2-2	-	TRBV27	CASSRTSGITGELFF	TGTGCCAGCAGCCGGACTAGCGGGATCACCGGGGAGCTGTTTTTT
16	TRBD2	TRBJ2-3	-	TRBV11-2	CASSRLAGGRTDTQYF	TGTGCCAGCAGCCGACTAGCGGGGGGGAGGACAGATACGCAGTATTTT
14	TRBD1	TRBJ2-7	-	TRBV5-4	CASRPGSQGNEQYF	TGTGCCAGCAGACCAGGTTCACAGGGGAACGAGCAGTACTTC
17	TRBD1	TRBJ2-3	-	TRBV29-1	CSVAGQGVEGSTDTQYF	TGCAGCGTCGCGGGACAGGGGGTTGAAGGTAGCACAGATACGCAGTATTTT
13	TRBD1	TRBJ1-1	-	TRBV2	CASSYTGDTEAFF	TGTGCCAGCAGTTACACAGGGGACACTGAAGCTTTCTTT
15	TRBD1	TRBJ2-7	-	TRBV24-1	CATSDWDSSSYEQYF	TGTGCCACCAGTGACTGGGACAGCAGCTCCTACGAGCAGTACTTC
11	-	TRBJ1-2	-	TRBV29-1	CSVVTEYGYTF	TGCAGCGTTGTTACGGAGTATGGCTACACCTTC
14	-	TRBJ2-2	once	TRBV28	CASRASGSTGELFF	TGTGCCAGCAGGGCGAGTGGGAGCACCGGGGAGCTGTTTTTT
14	-	TRBJ2-7	-	TRBV9	CASSVGTGTYEQYF	TGTGCCAGCAGCGTAGGTACGGGGACCTACGAGCAGTACTTC
16	TRBD1	TRBJ1-1	-	TRBV30	CAWDRQGKGMNTEAFF	TGTGCCTGGGACAGACAGGGGAAGGGAATGAACACTGAAGCTTTCTTT
13	-	TRBJ1-2	-	TRBV5-4	CASSLVPNYGYTF	TGTGCCAGCAGCCTTGTCCCTAACTATGGCTACACCTTC
14	-	TRBJ2-5	-	TRBV24-1	CATSDPKGQETQYF	TGTGCCACCAGTGATCCGAAGGGGCAAGAGACCCAGTACTTC
18	TRBD1	TRBJ2-1	-	TRBV6-4	CASSDSVETGGSYNEQFF	TGTGCCAGCAGTGACTCGGTCGAGACAGGGGGCTCCTACAATGAGCAGTTCTTC
15	-	TRBJ1-6	-	TRBV6-5	CASSYFSGSNSPLHF	TGTGCCAGCAGTTACTTCTCAGGATCCAATTCACCCCTCCACTTT
16	TRBD1	TRBJ2-7	-	TRBV9	CASSVGQGARFHEQYF	TGTGCCAGCAGCGTTGGACAGGGGGCGCGATTTCACGAGCAGTACTTC